Listed below are T cell receptor beta chains from one sample, sequenced in a study of T cell changes during pregnancy in multiple sclerosis. TCRdb's copy holds only in-frame clones and misses some; the assay was immunoSEQ multiplex PCR. The table has fewer than 60,000 clones, roughly 88% seen once. Specimen: peripheral blood, collected in the third trimester of pregnancy. The receptors stem from a female donor in good health, enrolled as a control in a pregnancy study. CDR3s include the opening cysteine and the closing phenylalanine or tryptophan. A D gene is named only where the DNA matches it firmly. The size entry is marked missing in some rows and otherwise reads once, few, many or a size class.

>.|TRBJ1-5|TRBV14|.
CASSQGGPGVDQPQHF
TGTGCCAGCAGCCAAGGTGGTCCAGGGGTAGATCAGCCCCAGCATTTT
>TRBD1|TRBJ2-7|TRBV27|.
CASKDRQGNSYEQYF
TGTGCCAGCAAGGACCGACAGGGGAACTCCTACGAGCAGTACTTC
>TRBD1|TRBJ1-3|TRBV29-1|once
CSVQSTGVSGNTIYF
TGCAGCGTTCAATCCACAGGGGTCTCTGGAAACACCATATATTTT
>.|TRBJ1-5|TRBV5-1|once
CASSLDGGGLSNQPQHF
TGCGCCAGCAGCTTGGATGGGGGCGGCCTGAGCAATCAGCCCCAGCATTTT
>.|TRBJ2-1|TRBV5-1|.
CASSLAGEQFF
TGCGCCAGCAGCTTGGCGGGTGAGCAGTTCTTC
>TRBD1|TRBJ1-6|TRBV30|.
CAWGDSSSYNSPLHF
TGTGCCTGGGGGGACAGTAGCTCCTATAATTCACCCCTCCACTTT
>.|TRBJ2-1|TRBV4-2|.
CASSQDWGLAYNEQFF
TGTGCCAGCAGCCAAGATTGGGGGCTGGCCTACAATGAGCAGTTCTTC
>.|TRBJ1-5|TRBV7-9|.
CASSSGSGSNQPQHF
TGTGCCAGCAGCAGCGGGTCGGGCTCCAATCAGCCCCAGCATTTT
>TRBD2|TRBJ2-4|TRBV19|.
CASSIESGTSGVKNIQYF
TGTGCCAGTAGTATAGAGTCCGGGACTAGCGGGGTCAAAAACATTCAGTACTTC
>.|TRBJ1-1|TRBV4-1|.
CASSQQENTEAFF
TGCGCCAGCAGCCAGCAGGAGAACACTGAAGCTTTCTTT
>TRBD1|TRBJ1-4|TRBV5-6|.
CASSLLGQTGANEKLFF
TGTGCCAGCAGCTTGTTAGGGCAGACAGGGGCTAATGAAAAACTGTTTTTT
>TRBD1|TRBJ1-1|TRBV30|.
CAWSGTGAGTEAFF
TGTGCCTGGAGTGGGACAGGAGCCGGGACTGAAGCTTTCTTT
>.|TRBJ2-1|TRBV11-2|.
CASSFGTVSYNEQFF
TGTGCCAGCAGCTTCGGGACTGTTTCCTACAATGAGCAGTTCTTC
>.|TRBJ2-1|TRBV7-7|.
CASSSGHGNRGTNEQFF
TGTGCTAGCAGCTCCGGCCACGGGAACCGGGGAACAAATGAGCAGTTCTTC
>TRBD1|TRBJ1-3|TRBV19|.
CASSIVPGQGSGNTIYF
TGTGCCAGTAGTATAGTCCCCGGACAGGGGTCTGGAAACACCATATATTTT
>.|TRBJ1-2|TRBV7-2|.
CASSLGVKEGGYGYTF
TGTGCCAGCAGCTTAGGGGTCAAAGAAGGAGGCTATGGCTACACCTTC
>.|TRBJ2-3|TRBV27|.
CASSLSLGRDTQYF
TGTGCCAGCAGTTTATCGCTGGGGCGAGATACGCAGTATTTT
>TRBD2|TRBJ2-1|TRBV10-1|.
CASSVGTSGGLNEQFF
TGCGCCAGCAGCGTTGGTACTAGCGGGGGGCTCAATGAGCAGTTCTTC
>.|TRBJ1-1|TRBV11-3|.
CASSLQGSAEAFF
TGTGCCAGCAGCCTCCAGGGGTCGGCTGAAGCTTTCTTT
>TRBD2|TRBJ2-2|TRBV5-6|.
CASSSLAGANTGELFF
TGTGCCAGCAGCTCCCTAGCGGGAGCGAACACCGGGGAGCTGTTTTTT
>.|TRBJ1-5|TRBV25-1|.
CAKWEGPLSNQPQHF
TGTGCCAAATGGGAGGGTCCCTTGAGCAATCAGCCCCAGCATTTT
>.|TRBJ2-7|TRBV21-1|.
CATRGRREGASYEQYF
TGTGCCACCAGAGGCCGGAGGGAGGGCGCTTCCTACGAGCAGTACTTC
>.|TRBJ1-5|TRBV19|.
CACGGSSNQPQHF
TGTGCCTGCGGGGGATCTAGCAATCAGCCCCAGCATTTT
>.|TRBJ1-1|TRBV5-1|.
CASRRGGLVGEAFF
TGCGCCAGCAGGCGGGGCGGGCTTGTTGGCGAAGCTTTCTTT
>.|TRBJ1-2|TRBV29-1|.
CSVGGFDYGYTF
TGCAGCGTTGGAGGGTTTGACTATGGCTACACCTTC
>TRBD1|TRBJ1-2|TRBV30|few
CARSTGGSNGYTF
TGTGCCAGAAGCACAGGGGGCTCGAATGGCTACACCTTC
>TRBD1|TRBJ1-5|TRBV5-1|once
CASSLIPGQGYQPQHF
TGCGCCAGCAGCTTGATACCGGGACAGGGGTATCAGCCCCAGCATTTT
>.|TRBJ2-1|TRBV4-3|.
CASSQDRETAYVGEGNEQFF
TGCGCCAGCAGCCAAGATCGGGAGACAGCCTACGTGGGCGAGGGCAATGAGCAGTTCTTC
>.|TRBJ1-1|TRBV28|.
CASSSGSNTEAFF
TGTGCCAGCAGTTCAGGGTCGAACACTGAAGCTTTCTTT
>TRBD2|TRBJ2-5|TRBV9|few
CASSAGTSGQETQYF
TGTGCCAGCAGCGCCGGGACTAGCGGTCAAGAGACCCAGTACTTC
>TRBD1|TRBJ1-5|TRBV18|few
CASSPEGQSSNQPQHF
TGTGCCAGCTCCCCAGAGGGACAGTCTAGCAATCAGCCCCAGCATTTT
>TRBD1|TRBJ1-2|TRBV27|few
CASSFGQGMGGYTF
TGTGCCAGCAGTTTCGGACAGGGTATGGGCGGCTACACCTTC
>.|TRBJ2-1|TRBV7-6|few
CASSKGGSGYNEQFF
TGTGCCAGCAGTAAAGGAGGGTCAGGTTACAATGAGCAGTTCTTC
>TRBD1|TRBJ2-7|TRBV27|.
CASSSPGTGLYEQYF
TGTGCCAGCAGTTCCCCCGGGACAGGGTTATACGAGCAGTACTTC
>.|TRBJ1-1|TRBV4-2|.
CASSQESWGQFEAFF
TGTGCCAGCAGCCAAGAAAGTTGGGGCCAGTTTGAAGCTTTCTTT
>.|TRBJ1-5|TRBV6-1|few
CASRPDRGDNQPQHF
TGTGCCAGCAGACCGGACCGGGGGGACAATCAGCCCCAGCATTTT
>TRBD1|TRBJ1-1|TRBV5-4|once
CASSHRGRGARTEAFF
TGTGCCAGCAGCCATAGGGGGCGGGGGGCGCGCACTGAAGCTTTCTTT
>TRBD1|TRBJ1-1|TRBV7-9|.
CASSLGQLTEAFF
TGTGCCAGCAGCTTGGGACAGCTCACTGAAGCTTTCTTT
>.|TRBJ2-7|TRBV23-1|.
CASSQGDKYYEQYF
TGCGCCAGCAGTCAGGGGGACAAGTACTACGAGCAGTACTTC
>TRBD2|TRBJ2-2|TRBV5-1|.
CASSLILAGAGELFF
TGCGCCAGCAGCCTGATACTAGCGGGAGCCGGGGAGCTGTTTTTT
>.|TRBJ1-1|TRBV10-2|.
CASSDRKNTEAFF
TGCGCCAGCAGCGACAGAAAGAACACTGAAGCTTTCTTT
>.|TRBJ1-1|TRBV19|.
CASSRFHSGGTEAFF
TGTGCCAGTAGTAGATTCCATAGCGGGGGAACTGAAGCTTTCTTT